This T cell receptor beta chain was retrieved from a study of CD8+ T cells in alopecia areata. Study overall: Twice daily, treated patients received 5 to 10 mg of oral tofacitinib. Patients remained on tofacitinib for 6 to 18 months and then went 6 months without it.

The sorting of PBMCs gave CD4+ and CD8+ T cells. TCR sequencing used cDNA made by reverse transcription of extracted RNA. Data came from immunoSEQ multiplex PCR; TCRdb stores just in-frame clones and leaves some out. The table has more than 200,000 clones, under 70% seen once. Trimming left V 6 bases short and J 5 bases short, with 20 bases between. Germline values: CDR1 SQVTM, CDR2 ANQGSEA. This CDR3 is built from 14 residues. This clonotype was obtained from a human donor with alopecia areata. The chain recombines TRBV29-1 with TRBJ2-7; either TRBD1 or TRBD2 may supply D (6 bases each). The material was CD4+ T cells sorted from blood, obtained at week 0. This CDR3 reads CSVGLGGNWDEQYF. The CDR3, as DNA: TGCAGCGTGGGCCTCGGGGGCAACTGGGACGAGCAGTACTTC.